These 10 T cell receptor beta chains share one sample of origin, sequenced in a study of CD8 T cells in Susac syndrome. Random hexamers primed reverse transcription of about 0.45 to 1 ug RNA. TCRdb reanalysed the immunoSEQ multiplex PCR reads using MiXCR and keeps one entry per CDR3 protein. Of around 230,000 distinct CDR3 sequences in the sample, 90% to 96% were seen once. The sequenced sample was CD4+ T cells from PBMCs. These TCRs come from a human donor with Susac syndrome.

The genes are TRBV20-1 and TRBJ2-5; D might be TRBD2 (5 bases). Germline assignment: CDR1 DFQATT and CDR2 SNEGSKA (reference sequence). Trimming removed 3 bases from V and 3 bases from J, with 29 bases in between. The CDR3 runs to 19 residues. CDR3 loop: CSASPTLPGFPAAKETQYF. The CDR3 region has the DNA TGCAGTGCTAGCCCTACGCTCCCCGGTTTTCCAGCGGCAAAAGAGACCCAGTACTTC.

The chain is built from TRBV3-1 and TRBJ1-1, with D perhaps matching TRBD1 (5 bases). The germline CDR1 and CDR2 sequences are LGHDT and YNNKEL (reference sequence). CDR3 length: 12 amino acids. The V and J ends lost 8 bases and 0 bases respectively, with 7 bases between them. The CDR3 bases are TGTGCCAGCCGGGGGGTGAACACTGAAGCTTTCTTT. This encodes CASRGVNTEAFF.

V is TRBV7-9 and J is TRBJ2-5; D gene uncertain. This CDR3 contains 13 residues. Trimming left V 5 bases short and J 1 base short, with 8 bases between. The V gene's germline CDR1 is SEHNR and CDR2 FQNEAQ (reference sequence). CDR3 sequence: CASSRMSQETQYF. The CDR3 DNA is TGTGCCAGCAGCCGGATGTCCCAAGAGACCCAGTACTTC.

The rearrangement links TRBV9 to TRBJ2-1; 8 nucleotides match TRBD2. This CDR3 has 16 amino acids. J was trimmed by 9 bases and V by 2 bases; bases with no gene match: 13. The germline V gene encodes CDR1 SGDLS and CDR2 YYNGEE. CDR3 bases: TGTGCCAGCAGCGTTCAAGGGGGACTAGTAGGTGGTGAGCAGTTCTTC. This sequence encodes CASSVQGGLVGGEQFF.

The chain recombines TRBV6-5 with TRBJ2-7; a possible D gene is TRBD2 (5 bases). V was shortened by 0 bases and J by 5 bases, with 11 bases between the two germline ends. The germline CDR1 and CDR2 sequences are MNHEY and SVGAGI. The CDR3 is 14 amino acids. CDR3 in DNA: TGTGCCAGCAGTTACTCGAGGGTAACCAACGAGCAGTACTTC. The encoded protein is CASSYSRVTNEQYF.

The chain has TRBV4-1 and TRBJ2-3; 10 bases are a match to TRBD2. Germline V gene lookup returns CDR1 MGHRA and CDR2 YSYEKL. V gave up 2 bases and J gave up 5 bases; unmatched junction bases: 7. This CDR3 has 16 residues. The CDR3 nucleotides read TGCGCCAGCAGCCAACCTAGCGGGAGTCTCGGAGATACGCAGTATTTT. This sequence encodes CASSQPSGSLGDTQYF.

This chain uses TRBV5-1 with TRBJ2-3; D is perhaps TRBD2 (6 bases). This CDR3 is 14 amino acids long. V lost 4 bases, J lost 9 bases, and 18 bases lay in between. Germline lookup yields CDR1 SGHRS and CDR2 YFSETQ. CDR3 sequence: CASSVTQRAATQYF. For the CDR3, the DNA is TGCGCCAGCAGCGTGACTCAGCGGGCCGCCACGCAGTATTTT.

This clonotype showed up just a few times. The chain links TRBV18 to TRBJ1-2, with 10 bases that match TRBD1. Germline V CDR1 and CDR2: KGHSH, LQKENI. V gave up 2 bases and J gave up 5 bases; unmatched junction bases: 2. The CDR3 extends over 14 amino acids. CDR3 in DNA: TGTGCCAGCTCACCAGCGGGACAGGGGTATGGCTACACCTTC. It is translated as CASSPAGQGYGYTF.

The chain uses TRBV4-1 and TRBJ2-4; D unclear. The V and J ends lost 3 bases and 0 bases respectively, with 6 bases between them. The CDR3 is 14 residues long. In germline, CDR1 is MGHRA, CDR2 YSYEKL. CDR3 coding DNA: TGCGCCAGCAGCCACCCTCTAGCCAAAAACATTCAGTACTTC. Translated: CASSHPLAKNIQYF.

This chain uses TRBV20-1 with TRBJ1-2, with 7 nucleotides matching TRBD1. The CDR3 has 13 amino acids. The V segment lost 5 bases and the J segment 4 bases; nucleotides outside the gene matches: 7. Germline lookup yields CDR1 DFQATT and CDR2 SNEGSKA (reference sequence). CDR3 DNA: TGCAGTGCTGACCCGGGACAGCCCTATGGCTACACCTTC. It translates to CSADPGQPYGYTF.